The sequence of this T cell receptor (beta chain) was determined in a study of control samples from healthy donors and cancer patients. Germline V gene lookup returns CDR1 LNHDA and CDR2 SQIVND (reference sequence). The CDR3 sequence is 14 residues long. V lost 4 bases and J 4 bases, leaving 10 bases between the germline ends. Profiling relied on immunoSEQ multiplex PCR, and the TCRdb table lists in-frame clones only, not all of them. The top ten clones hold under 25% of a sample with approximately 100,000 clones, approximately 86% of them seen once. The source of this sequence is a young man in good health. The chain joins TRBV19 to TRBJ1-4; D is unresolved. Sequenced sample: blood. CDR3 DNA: TGTGCCAGTAGTACCCCTGGACTTAATGAAAAACTGTTTTTT. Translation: CASSTPGLNEKLFF. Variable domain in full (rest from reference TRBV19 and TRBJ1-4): DGGITQSPKYLFRKEGQNVTLSCEQNLNHDAMYWYRQDPGQGLRLIYYSQIVNDFQKGDIAEGYSVSREKKESFPLTVTSAQKNPTAFYLCASSTPGLNEKLFFGSGTQLSVL.